What follows are 19 T cell receptor beta chains derived from one specimen sequenced in a study of shared clonotypes between healthy human individuals. Clones were read by immunoSEQ multiplex PCR, and TCRdb kept only the in-frame ones, dropping some. The data contain 2.3 million or so clones, approximately 93% of them singletons. Sequences were obtained from naive CD4+ T cells from PBMCs. Regarding subset: CD45RA+ positively selected. Source of these receptors: a man aged 18 to 30 in good health. Some clones in this sample may be carry-over from other donors' samples.

The CDR3 region is CASSLGGTGPGTEAFF. The CDR3 DNA follows: TGTGCCAGCAGCTTGGGGGGGACAGGCCCGGGGACTGAAGCTTTCTTT. V and J are TRBV5-6 and TRBJ1-1; TRBD1 agrees at 8 bases. CDR1 is SGHDT and CDR2 is YYEEEE in the germline V gene. The CDR3 contains 16 residues. V lost 0 bases and J lost 5; bases outside the gene matches: 9.

The chain employs TRBV25-1 and TRBJ2-7, with D perhaps matching TRBD2 (6 bases). V was clipped by 7 bases and J by 5 bases, with 18 bases between them. The CDR3 sequence is 14 residues long. Germline-derived CDR1 and CDR2 are MGHDK and SYGVNS. In DNA, the CDR3 is TGTGCCAGCACCCCCCGGGGGTCGGGGAACGAGCAGTACTTC. Protein: CASTPRGSGNEQYF.

The chain recombines TRBV7-2 with TRBJ2-3; D gene uncertain. V was clipped by 1 base and J by 0 bases, with 8 bases between them. The CDR3 covers 15 residues. Germline V gene sequence: CDR1 SGHTA, CDR2 FQGNSA. This CDR3 reads CASSLVFSSTDTQYF. The CDR3 DNA follows: TGTGCCAGCAGCTTAGTTTTTTCGAGCACAGATACGCAGTATTTT.

The chain recombines TRBV7-3 with TRBJ2-7; 8 bases line up with TRBD1. Unmatched junction bases numbered 11, after V lost 5 bases and J lost 2 bases. The germline V gene encodes CDR1 SGHTA and CDR2 FQGTGA. The CDR3 has 16 residues. The CDR3 coding sequence is TGTGCCAGCAGCCCCCAAGGCAGGGGGCTAACCTACGAGCAGTACTTC. Residues: CASSPQGRGLTYEQYF.

In this sample, this clone turned up once. The V and J genes are TRBV4-3 and TRBJ1-4, with a tentative D call TRBD1 (5 bases). Germline V lookup: CDR1 LGHNA, CDR2 YSLEER. Trimming removed 0 bases from V and 8 bases from J, with 13 bases in between. This CDR3 region has 15 residues. In nucleotides, the CDR3 is TGCGCCAGCAGCCAAGACGGGACCCGGTGGGAAAAACTGTTTTTT. It is translated as CASSQDGTRWEKLFF.

This chain uses TRBV5-1 with TRBJ1-2, with 7 bases matching TRBD1. Germline CDR1 SGHRS, CDR2 YFSETQ. Trimming cost V 4 bases and J 8 bases; bases outside gene matches: 11. CDR3 length: 14 amino acids. CDR3 residues: CASSPREGAMGYTF. The CDR3 nucleotides read TGCGCCAGCAGCCCACGGGAGGGGGCCATGGGCTACACCTTC.

This chain joins TRBV9 and TRBJ1-4; 10 bases are shared with TRBD1. Germline assignment: CDR1 SGDLS and CDR2 YYNGEE. With 3 bases clipped from V and 2 bases from J, the junction kept 10 bases outside the gene matches. The CDR3 sequence is 18 residues long. CDR3 nucleotide sequence: TGTGCCAGCAGCGAAAAGGGACAGGGGCTCGCGACTAATGAAAAACTGTTTTTT. It specifies CASSEKGQGLATNEKLFF.

The chain recombines TRBV7-9 with TRBJ2-3, with 10 bases aligning to TRBD2. The germline gives CDR1 SEHNR, CDR2 FQNEAQ (reference sequence). With 5 bases clipped from V and 4 bases from J, the junction kept 9 bases outside the gene matches. The CDR3 covers 16 residues. Written as DNA, the CDR3 is TGTGCCAGCAGCCTCCTTCTAGCGGGAGTGGCAGATACGCAGTATTTT. It codes for CASSLLLAGVADTQYF.

Here the CDR3 reads CASGRGMSSYEQYF. CDR3 nucleotides: TGTGCCAGCGGCCGGGGAATGAGCTCCTACGAGCAGTACTTC. The chain links TRBV7-9 to TRBJ2-7, with D perhaps matching TRBD2 (5 bases). Germline CDR1 SEHNR, CDR2 FQNEAQ (reference sequence). The CDR3 extends over 14 amino acids. The V and J ends lost 8 bases and 0 bases respectively, with 14 bases between them.

The chain has TRBV28 and TRBJ1-1, with 7 bases lining up with TRBD1. Germline trimming cut 5 bases from V and 4 bases from J; bases unmatched to any gene: 10. This CDR3 region has 15 residues. Germline CDR1 and CDR2: MDHEN and SYDVKM. The CDR3 is CASSPYRGFSTEAFF. The CDR3 coding sequence is TGTGCCAGCAGTCCTTACAGGGGTTTTAGCACTGAAGCTTTCTTT.

This chain uses TRBV2 with TRBJ2-3; D gene uncertain. The CDR3 is 12 residues long. V lost 4 bases and J lost 5, with 7 bases in between. The germline V gene encodes CDR1 SNHLY and CDR2 FYNNEI. The CDR3 protein is CASSGDRDTQYF. The DNA for the CDR3 is TGTGCCAGCAGTGGGGATCGAGATACGCAGTATTTT.

This sequence joins TRBV10-3 and TRBJ1-4, with 8 bases that match TRBD1. The CDR3 has 15 amino acids. CDR1 and CDR2 from the germline V gene are ENHRY and SYGVKD. J was trimmed by 3 bases and V by 5 bases; bases with no gene match: 5. CDR3 sequence (DNA): TGTGCCATCAGTTCAGACAGGGGTGCTAATGAAAAACTGTTTTTT. Encoded protein: CAISSDRGANEKLFF.

The chain uses TRBV9 and TRBJ2-4, with D maybe TRBD2 (5 bases). Germline V gene data show CDR1 as SGDLS and CDR2 as YYNGEE. The V end lost 0 bases, the J end lost 4 bases, and 11 bases lay between the germline ends. This CDR3 is built from 15 residues. The CDR3 DNA follows: TGTGCCAGCAGCGTAGCGGGAACGAATAAAAACATTCAGTACTTC. It specifies CASSVAGTNKNIQYF. Based on the CDR3 plus reference TRBV9 and TRBJ2-4, the full variable domain is DSGVTQTPKHLITATGQRVTLRCSPRSGDLSVYWYQQSLDQGLQFLIQYYNGEERAKGNILERFSAQQFPDLHSELNLSSLELGDSALYFCASSVAGTNKNIQYFGAGTRLSVL.

V is TRBV4-3 and J is TRBJ2-4; D is perhaps TRBD1 or TRBD2 (5 bases each). The V gene's germline CDR1 is LGHNA and CDR2 YSLEER. The length of the CDR3 is 15 residues. Trimming removed 0 bases from V and 8 bases from J, with 14 bases in between. The CDR3 loop is CASSQDPGWGDIQYF. Written as DNA, the CDR3 is TGCGCCAGCAGCCAAGATCCGGGGTGGGGCGACATTCAGTACTTC.

J is TRBJ2-7 and V is TRBV6-6; 7 bases line up with TRBD1. V lost 0 bases and J lost 1; bases outside the gene matches: 3. The CDR3 spans 15 residues. Germline V CDR1 and CDR2: MNHNY, SVGAGI (reference sequence). The CDR3 protein is CASSYSRGLSYEQYF. The CDR3 DNA follows: TGTGCCAGCAGTTACTCTAGGGGGCTATCCTACGAGCAGTACTTC.

V gene TRBV27 combines with J gene TRBJ2-7, with 7 nucleotides matching TRBD1. This CDR3 comprises 15 residues. V dropped 3 bases and J dropped 4; count of bases not matched to a gene: 9. Germline CDR1 MNHEY, CDR2 SMNVEV (reference sequence). CDR3 in amino acids: CASSFGRQGGYEQYF. CDR3 DNA: TGTGCCAGCAGTTTTGGCCGACAGGGCGGGTACGAGCAGTACTTC.

The chain combines TRBV14 with TRBJ2-3, with D possibly matching TRBD2 (6 bases). The CDR3 has 15 residues. Trimming shortened V by 2 bases and J by 6 bases, and 15 bases separated the two germline ends. Germline-derived CDR1 and CDR2 are SGHDN and FVKESK. Written as DNA, the CDR3 is TGTGCCAGCAGCCAAAGGGTCCCGGGGAGGGATACGCAGTATTTT. It specifies CASSQRVPGRDTQYF.

The V call is TRBV28, the J call TRBJ1-4; TRBD1 matches 7 bases. Trimming removed 5 bases from V and 3 bases from J; junction bases left unmatched: 6. The V gene's germline CDR1 is MDHEN and CDR2 SYDVKM. This CDR3 has 15 residues. CDR3 sequence: CASSEKGQANEKLFF. CDR3 nucleotides: TGTGCCAGCAGTGAAAAAGGACAGGCTAATGAAAAACTGTTTTTT.

The chain recombines TRBV5-1 with TRBJ2-1; 10 bases map to TRBD1. The CDR3 is 15 amino acids. J lost 10 bases, V lost 0 bases, and 7 bases had no gene match. CDR1 SGHRS and CDR2 YFSETQ come from the germline V gene. CDR3 loop: CASSLDRTGGPEQFF. In DNA form, the CDR3 reads TGCGCCAGCAGCTTGGATAGGACAGGGGGTCCCGAGCAGTTCTTC.